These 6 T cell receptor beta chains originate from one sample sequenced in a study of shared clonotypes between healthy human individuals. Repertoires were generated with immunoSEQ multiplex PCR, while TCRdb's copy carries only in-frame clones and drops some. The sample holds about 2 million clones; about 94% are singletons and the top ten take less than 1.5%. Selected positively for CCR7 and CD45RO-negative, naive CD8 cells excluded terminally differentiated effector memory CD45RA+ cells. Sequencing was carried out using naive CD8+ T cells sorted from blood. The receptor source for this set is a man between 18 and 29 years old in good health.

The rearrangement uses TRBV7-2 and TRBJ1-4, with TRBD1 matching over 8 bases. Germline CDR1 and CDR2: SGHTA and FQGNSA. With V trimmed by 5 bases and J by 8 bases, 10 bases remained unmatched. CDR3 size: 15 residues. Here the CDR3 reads CASSPFGTGGEKLFF. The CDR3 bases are TGTGCCAGCAGCCCATTTGGGACAGGCGGCGAAAAACTGTTTTTT. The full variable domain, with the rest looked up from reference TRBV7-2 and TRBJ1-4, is GAGVSQSPSNKVTEKGKDVELRCDPISGHTALYWYRQSLGQGLEFLIYFQGNSAPDKSGLPSDRFSAERTGGSVSTLTIQRTQQEDSAVYLCASSPFGTGGEKLFFGSGTQLSVL.

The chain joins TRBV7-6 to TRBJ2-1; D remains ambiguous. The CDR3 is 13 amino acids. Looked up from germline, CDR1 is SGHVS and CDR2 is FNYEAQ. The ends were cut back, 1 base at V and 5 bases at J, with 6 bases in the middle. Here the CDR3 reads CASSLEGDNEQFF. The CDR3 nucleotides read TGTGCCAGCAGCTTAGAGGGCGACAATGAGCAGTTCTTC.

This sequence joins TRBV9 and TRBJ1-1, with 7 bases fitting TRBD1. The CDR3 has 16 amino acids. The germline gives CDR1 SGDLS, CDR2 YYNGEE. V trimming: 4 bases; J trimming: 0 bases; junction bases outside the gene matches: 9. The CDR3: CASSPRAGQMNTEAFF. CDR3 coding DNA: TGTGCCAGCAGCCCCCGGGCGGGACAGATGAACACTGAAGCTTTCTTT.

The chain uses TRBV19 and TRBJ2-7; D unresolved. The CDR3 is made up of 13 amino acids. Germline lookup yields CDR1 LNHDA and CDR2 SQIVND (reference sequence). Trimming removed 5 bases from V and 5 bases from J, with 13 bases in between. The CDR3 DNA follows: TGTGCCAGTAGTTCGTGGGAAACGGACGAGCAGTACTTC. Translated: CASSSWETDEQYF.

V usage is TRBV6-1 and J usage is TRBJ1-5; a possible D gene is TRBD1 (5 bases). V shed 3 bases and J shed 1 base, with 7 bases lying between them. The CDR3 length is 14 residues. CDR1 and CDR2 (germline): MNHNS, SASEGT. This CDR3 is CASSETESNQPQHF. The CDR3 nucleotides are TGTGCCAGCAGTGAGACAGAGAGCAATCAGCCCCAGCATTTT.

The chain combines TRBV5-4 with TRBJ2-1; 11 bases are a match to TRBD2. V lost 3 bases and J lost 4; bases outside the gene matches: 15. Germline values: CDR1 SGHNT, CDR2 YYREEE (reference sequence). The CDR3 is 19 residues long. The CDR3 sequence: CASSSIRDISGRVYNEQFF. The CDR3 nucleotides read TGTGCCAGCAGCTCTATCCGGGACATTAGCGGGAGGGTTTACAATGAGCAGTTCTTC.